This T cell receptor beta chain was found in a study of blood T cell repertoires in COVID-19. Study-level background: The United States, Italy and Spain supplied acute and convalescent COVID-19 samples. PBMCs, B-cell-depleted T cells, or T cells provided the cDNA or gDNA that made up the material.

In the original workflow: Reference gene primer amplification in the assay estimated nucleated cell counts. The method was immunoSEQ multiplex PCR; TCRdb's version includes in-frame clones alone and lacks a portion of them. V, J and clone size derive from that table, while D and trimming were established from the DNA sequence. The sample consists of over 95,000 clones, around 74% of them appearing once. Germline trimming cut 4 bases from V and 6 bases from J; bases unmatched to any gene: 6. This CDR3 spans 15 amino acids. CDR1 and CDR2 (germline): SGHKS, YYEKEE (reference sequence). The clonotype was recovered from a woman older than 75 with active or convalescent COVID-19. V gene TRBV5-5 combines with J gene TRBJ2-4; 11 nucleotides align to TRBD1. Sequences were obtained from peripheral blood. CDR3 residues: CASSKGQGVGNIQYF. CDR3 nucleotide sequence: TGTGCCAGCAGCAAGGGACAGGGGGTCGGAAACATTCAGTACTTC.